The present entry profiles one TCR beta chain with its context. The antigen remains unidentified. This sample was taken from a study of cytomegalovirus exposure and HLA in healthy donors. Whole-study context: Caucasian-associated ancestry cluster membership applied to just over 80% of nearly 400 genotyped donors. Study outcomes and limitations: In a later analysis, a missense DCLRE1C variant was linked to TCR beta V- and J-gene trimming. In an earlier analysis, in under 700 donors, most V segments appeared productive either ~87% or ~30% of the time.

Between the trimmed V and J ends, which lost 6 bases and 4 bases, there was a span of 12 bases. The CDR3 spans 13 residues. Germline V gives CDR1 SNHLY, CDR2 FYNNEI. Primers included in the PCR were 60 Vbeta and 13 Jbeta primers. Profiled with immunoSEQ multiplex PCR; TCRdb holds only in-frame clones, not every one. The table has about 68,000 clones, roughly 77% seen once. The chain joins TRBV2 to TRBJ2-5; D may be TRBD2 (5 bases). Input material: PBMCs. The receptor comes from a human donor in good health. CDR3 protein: CASRFGNIETQYF. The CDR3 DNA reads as TGTGCCAGCAGATTCGGGAACATAGAGACCCAGTACTTC.